This T cell receptor beta chain was profiled in a study of T cell clones after liver transplantation (dated by TCRdb to between 2018 and 2020). About the full investigation: The samples were obtained from ITN030ST, a randomized trial that attempted immunosuppression withdrawal within 2 years after liver transplantation. Donor-reactive T cell clones were identified by TCRbeta sequencing after a pre-transplant mixed lymphocyte reaction and then tracked in post-transplant blood. Third party-reactive TCRbeta sequences were also identified from pre-transplant MLRs to serve as an antigen-independent comparator for donor-reactive sequences. Of the eight recipients, three were HCV-positive, while the remaining recipients had been transplanted for non-autoimmune, non-viral indications. Until randomization at 12-24 months post-transplant, subjects were given standard immunosuppression, with no induction therapy. Tolerance meant complete immunosuppression withdrawal for at least one year without liver enzymes rising beyond twice the upper limit of normal. Blood samples were collected pre-transplant, pre-randomization before withdrawal, and post-randomization after either complete withdrawal or failed withdrawal. The study cohort included 8 liver transplant recipients, of whom 3 were classified as tolerant and 5 as non-tolerant. What the study reported, not specific to this receptor: Donor-reactive sequences declined more than third party-reactive ones, suggesting partial antigen-specific deletion unrelated to withdrawal success. Because no allograft tissue specimens were available, donor-reactive T cells may have migrated into the graft instead of being deleted. When repertoire turnover was accounted for, significantly reduced detection of donor-reactive sequences was found in 7 of 8 subjects for CD4 and in 8 of 8 subjects for CD8. In most of the 8 subjects, regardless of tolerance or HCV status, circulating donor-reactive CD4 TCRbeta sequences dropped significantly post-transplant. Because of small, heterogeneous patient numbers and non-standardized post-transplant time points, the conclusions were only preliminary. Low numbers of available donor cells limited the measurable donor-reactive repertoire in a couple of subjects.

The CDR3 sequence holds 12 residues, the cysteine and phenylalanine included. Only CDR3 DNA is held: 36 bases, read in frame from base 1. Between the V and J ends, shortened by 4 bases and 6 bases respectively, the junction contains 9 bases. CDR1 SGHRS and CDR2 YFSETQ are derived from the germline V gene. Unstimulated PBMCs, after thawing, were stained for CD3, CD4 and CD8 and then FACS-sorted into CD3+CD4+ and CD3+CD8+ populations. All 8 studied subjects were randomized to immunosuppression withdrawal. Genomic DNA was isolated with the Qiagen DNeasy Blood and Tissue Kit. On this clone itself: This clone's antigen is unknown. Base quality data are lacking; no much larger clone is found one base away.

High-throughput TCRbeta CDR3 sequencing of frozen genomic DNA was performed by immunoSEQ, with PCR amplification, mapping, bias correction and internal controls included. The original pipeline was this. Productive rearrangements were retained, and unique TCRbeta sequences were defined by the CDR3 nucleotide sequence together with the V and J gene. For a sequence to be called donor-reactive, it needed a frequency of at least 0.01% and at least 5-fold expansion in CFSE-low cells compared with unstimulated pre-transplant cells. To ensure at least 90% detection power, minimum frequency thresholds were set for each subject based on that subject's lowest-template unstimulated sample. Jensen-Shannon divergence between the top 1000 TCRbeta sequences after and before transplant was used to measure repertoire turnover. Two-sided Fisher's exact tests were used to test for changes in how often donor-reactive sequences were detected. TCRdb took this table from immuneACCESS and kept in-frame rearrangements with V and J called. Such tables lack part of the clones; where checked against another copy, unresolved V genes explain under half of the gap, and the rest is unexplained. D and trimming were read from the DNA, whereas the V and J calls and clone size are those reported in that table. Across this sample there are some 120,000 clones, with 90% seen only once. Approximately 0.88% of the sample is held by the ten biggest clonotypes.

This receptor was obtained from a human patient who received a liver transplant. In patients who had a transplant, some T cells may come from the graft donor. The receptor chain draws on TRBV5-1 and TRBJ2-3; 6 matching bases give a weak D call of TRBD1. The specimen was CD4+ T cells from blood, collected 12 months after liver transplant. CDR3 reads: CASSPDRDTQYF. The nucleotide sequence reads as follows: TGCGCCAGCAGCCCCGACAGGGATACGCAGTATTTT.